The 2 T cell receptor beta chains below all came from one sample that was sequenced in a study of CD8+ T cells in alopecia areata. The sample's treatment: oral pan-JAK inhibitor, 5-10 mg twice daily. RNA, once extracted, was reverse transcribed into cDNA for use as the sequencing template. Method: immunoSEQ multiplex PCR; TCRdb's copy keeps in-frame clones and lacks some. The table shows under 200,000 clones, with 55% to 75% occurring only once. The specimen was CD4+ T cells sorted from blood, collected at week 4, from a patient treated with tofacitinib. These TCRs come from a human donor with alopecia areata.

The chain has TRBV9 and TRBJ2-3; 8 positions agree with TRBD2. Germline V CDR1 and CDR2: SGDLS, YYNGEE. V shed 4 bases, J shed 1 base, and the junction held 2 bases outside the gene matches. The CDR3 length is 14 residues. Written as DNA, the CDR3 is TGTGCCAGCAGCAATAGCGGGGGCACAGATACGCAGTATTTT. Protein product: CASSNSGGTDTQYF.

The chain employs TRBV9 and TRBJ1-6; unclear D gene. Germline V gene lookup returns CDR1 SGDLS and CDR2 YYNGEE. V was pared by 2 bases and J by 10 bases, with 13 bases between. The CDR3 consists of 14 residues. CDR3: CASSVGPEGSPLHF. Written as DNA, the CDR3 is TGTGCCAGCAGCGTCGGCCCGGAGGGATCACCCCTCCACTTT.